This record looks at one T cell receptor (beta chain) sequence and its context. The sample is drawn from a study of shared clonotypes between healthy human individuals. Turning to the study itself: CD4 naive and CD4 memory each took three plates per donor, while CD8 naive took two and CD8 memory one.

The deep-level immunoSEQ assay was used. Using 200 ng DNA, approximately 27,000 T cell genomes, the sorted-subset replicate PCRs were run. This table comes from immunoSEQ multiplex PCR, and its TCRdb copy is limited to in-frame clones, with some not included. Among about 820,000 clones listed, more than 85% were seen once. The naive CD8 subset, CD45RO-negative cells positively selected for CCR7, excluded terminally differentiated effector memory CD45RA+ cells. V shed 3 bases and J shed 7 bases, with 24 bases lying between them. CDR1 is MGHDK and CDR2 is SYGVNS in the germline V gene. This CDR3 spans 18 amino acids.

This receptor was obtained from a man aged 25-40 years in good health. What was sequenced was naive CD8+ T cells sorted from blood. The J gene is TRBJ2-2, the V gene TRBV25-1, with D perhaps matching TRBD1 (5 bases). The CDR3 loop is CASSDTLMGGFQGGELFF. CDR3 coding DNA: TGTGCCAGCAGTGACACATTAATGGGTGGATTTCAGGGCGGGGAGCTGTTTTTT.